What follows is one T cell receptor beta chain and its context. Method: immunoSEQ multiplex PCR; TCRdb's copy keeps in-frame clones and lacks some. There are 200,000 to 250,000 clones in the sample; 81% occur only once, and roughly 7.4% lies in the top ten. The CDR3 runs to 17 residues. Per the germline V gene, CDR1 is MDHEN and CDR2 is SYDVKM. The J segment lost 5 bases and the V segment lost 3 bases, leaving 15 bases of the junction unmatched. These data originate in a study of blood T cell repertoires in COVID-19. The chain is built from TRBV28 and TRBJ1-1; 7 bases map to TRBD1. This clonotype originated in a woman of 80 years or more with COVID-19, enrolled during active disease. Sequencing was done on a sample of peripheral blood. The CDR3, as DNA: TGTGCCAGCAGTTTCTCCACACGCCGACAGGGCGGGACTGAAGCTTTCTTT. Protein sequence: CASSFSTRRQGGTEAFF.